The next 29 T cell receptor beta chains were all read from a single sample in a study of OX40 agonist ivuxolimab in advanced cancers. Only in-frame clones appear in the TCRdb table, and some are missing; sequencing was by immunoSEQ multiplex PCR. This sample has around 70,000 clones, with around 80% found just once. The specimen comprised CD4+ or CD8+ T cells sorted from blood, sampled in a trial of the OX40 agonist ivuxolimab. The receptors stem from an adult with an advanced solid tumor such as melanoma, head and neck, liver or kidney cancer.

The gene calls are TRBV10-2 and TRBJ2-1; D gene ambiguous. The germline gives CDR1 WSHSY, CDR2 SAAADI. Trimming removed 8 bases at V and 5 bases at J, with 16 bases between. CDR3 length equals 14 residues. The CDR3 reads CASCPTSLDNEQFF. The CDR3 coding sequence is TGCGCCAGCTGCCCGACTTCTCTCGACAATGAGCAGTTCTTC.

This chain links TRBV10-2 with TRBJ2-3, with D unresolved. V gave up 0 bases and J gave up 4 bases, with 2 bases separating them. From germline, CDR1 is WSHSY and CDR2 SAAADI. The CDR3 contains 12 residues. Here the CDR3 DNA reads TGCGCCAGCAGTGAGTCCTCAGATACGCAGTATTTT. Encoded protein: CASSESSDTQYF.

The genes are TRBV27 and TRBJ1-5, with 8 bases matching TRBD1. This CDR3 spans 14 amino acids. The V gene end was trimmed by 6 bases and the J gene end by 5 bases; junction bases not matched to a gene: 6. The germline V gene has CDR1 MNHEY and CDR2 SMNVEV (reference sequence). The DNA of the CDR3 is TGTGCCAGCAGCTTCGACAGGGGAGATCAGCCCCAGCATTTT. Translation gives CASSFDRGDQPQHF.

The chain recombines TRBV5-1 with TRBJ1-2; TRBD1 matches 8 bases. Trimming took 0 bases from V and 1 from J; bases not matched to a gene: 8. From germline, CDR1 is SGHRS and CDR2 YFSETQ. This CDR3 is built from 17 residues. The CDR3: CASSLGDGTGLNYGYTF. In DNA form, the CDR3 reads TGCGCCAGCAGCTTGGGTGACGGGACAGGCCTTAACTATGGCTACACCTTC. The variable domain in full, with the rest retrieved from reference TRBV5-1 and TRBJ1-2, is KAGVTQTPRYLIKTRGQQVTLSCSPISGHRSVSWYQQTPGQGLQFLFEYFSETQRNKGNFPGRFSGRQFSNSRSEMNVSTLELGDSALYLCASSLGDGTGLNYGYTFGSGTRLTVV.

The chain employs TRBV4-2 and TRBJ2-2; tentatively, D is TRBD1 (5 bases). The CDR3 extends over 16 amino acids. Deletions cut 4 bases from V and 4 bases from J, with 16 bases between. The germline V gene encodes CDR1 LGHNA and CDR2 YNFKEQ. CDR3 sequence: CASSLSAQQATGELFF. The DNA for the CDR3 is TGTGCCAGCAGCCTCTCGGCCCAACAGGCCACCGGGGAGCTGTTTTTT.

The chain recombines TRBV2 with TRBJ2-1, with D tentatively TRBD2 (6 bases). Trimming took off 6 bases at V and 7 bases at J, with 19 bases between the two ends. The CDR3 totals 15 residues. Germline-derived CDR1 and CDR2 are SNHLY and FYNNEI. CDR3 coding DNA: TGTGCCAGCAGCGCCCGACTAGTCCAGTTGAATGAGCAGTTCTTC. It is translated as CASSARLVQLNEQFF.

V usage is TRBV30 and J usage is TRBJ1-6, with D possibly TRBD1 on 6 matching bases. CDR1 and CDR2 from the germline V gene are GTSNPN and SVGIG (reference sequence). The CDR3 contains 13 residues. V lost 3 bases and J 9 bases, leaving 12 bases between the germline ends. The CDR3 loop reads CAWSRDTASPLHF. CDR3 DNA sequence: TGTGCCTGGAGCCGGGACACCGCTTCACCCCTCCACTTT.

About this clone: Germline is not matched at one junction end, which may reflect a read error. This chain connects TRBV7-3 to TRBJ2-2; D not resolved. In germline, CDR1 is SGHTA, CDR2 FQGTGA. This CDR3 has 15 amino acids. The CDR3 loop reads CASSITQSDTGELFF. The DNA of the CDR3 is TGTGCCAGCAGCATAACGCAGTCAGACACCGGGGAGCTGTTTTTT.

This chain connects TRBV25-1 to TRBJ1-2; 7 nucleotides align to TRBD1. The CDR3 covers 15 residues. Germline CDR1 MGHDK, CDR2 SYGVNS. V lost 4 bases and J lost 7; bases outside the gene matches: 12. The DNA for the CDR3 is TGTGCCAGCAGTGTATCGACAGGGTTTGTAGGTGGCTACACCTTC. This translates into CASSVSTGFVGGYTF.

This chain joins TRBV1 and TRBJ1-2. TRBV1 is a pseudogene. The CDR3 has 16 amino acids. CDR3 region: CTSSQGAGRINYGYTF. Written as DNA, the CDR3 is TGCACCAGCAGCCAAGGCGCGGGGCGGATTAACTATGGCTACACCTTC.

The J gene is TRBJ2-3, the V gene TRBV7-3, with D unclear. CDR3 length: 15 amino acids. Between the trimmed V and J ends, which lost 5 bases and 1 base, there was a span of 13 bases. Germline V gives CDR1 SGHTA, CDR2 FQGTGA. DNA for the CDR3: TGTGCCAGCAGCCCATCTCTCGGAGGCACAGATACGCAGTATTTT. Its protein product is CASSPSLGGTDTQYF.

The chain links TRBV6-1 to TRBJ1-2, with TRBD1 matching over 10 bases. This CDR3 is built from 13 residues. The ends lost 4 bases at V and 6 bases at J; junction bases unmatched: 2. Per the germline V gene, CDR1 is MNHNS and CDR2 is SASEGT. The CDR3 is CASSGGQGDGYTF. The DNA for the CDR3 is TGTGCCAGCAGTGGAGGACAGGGGGATGGCTACACCTTC.

The chain recombines TRBV5-1 with TRBJ2-3; TRBD2 matches 7 bases. The CDR3 covers 14 residues. V shed 7 bases, J shed 0 bases, and the junction held 5 bases outside the gene matches. The germline CDR1 and CDR2 sequences are SGHRS and YFSETQ. This CDR3 reads CASQKRGSTDTQYF. Written as DNA, the CDR3 is TGCGCCAGCCAAAAGCGGGGAAGCACAGATACGCAGTATTTT.

This clone occurred a few times. The V call is TRBV4-2, the J call TRBJ2-2; D not certain. Germline values: CDR1 LGHNA, CDR2 YNFKEQ. V lost 0 bases and J 1 base, leaving 3 bases between the germline ends. CDR3 length: 14 residues. The CDR3 sequence: CASSQELNTGELFF. Here the CDR3 DNA reads TGTGCCAGCAGCCAAGAATTGAACACCGGGGAGCTGTTTTTT.

This CDR3 reads CAWSTGGVNYGYTF. CDR3 DNA sequence: TGTGCCTGGAGTACCGGTGGGGTTAACTATGGCTACACCTTC. The V and J genes are TRBV30 and TRBJ1-2; no definite D call. CDR3 length: 14 amino acids. V was trimmed by 2 bases and J by 1 base, leaving 11 bases between them. Germline-derived CDR1 and CDR2 are GTSNPN and SVGIG (reference sequence).

The gene calls are TRBV6-1 and TRBJ1-2; a weak D match, TRBD1 (5 bases). V lost 3 bases and J 3 bases, leaving 8 bases between the germline ends. In germline, CDR1 is MNHNS, CDR2 SASEGT. There are 13 residues in the CDR3. The CDR3 nucleotides are TGTGCCAGCAGTGAGGGGCCTTACTATGGCTACACCTTC. It translates to CASSEGPYYGYTF.

The genes are TRBV5-4 and TRBJ2-2; 15 nucleotides line up with TRBD2. The CDR3 is 18 amino acids. The J segment lost 4 bases and the V segment lost 2 bases, leaving 6 bases of the junction unmatched. From germline, CDR1 is SGHNT and CDR2 YYREEE (reference sequence). CDR3 sequence: CASSFGTSGGRGTGELFF. Written as DNA, the CDR3 is TGTGCCAGCAGCTTTGGGACTAGCGGGGGGAGAGGCACCGGGGAGCTGTTTTTT.

The rearrangement joins TRBV6-5 to TRBJ2-3; D remains ambiguous. Germline CDR1 and CDR2: MNHEY and SVGAGI. The germline V and J ends were trimmed by 6 bases and 1 base, with 8 bases remaining between them. The CDR3 contains 13 residues. The CDR3 loop reads CASRVVGTDTQYF. The CDR3 DNA is TGTGCCAGCAGGGTGGTGGGCACAGATACGCAGTATTTT.

The J gene is TRBJ2-5, the V gene TRBV7-9; D is unresolved. Germline V gene data show CDR1 as SEHNR and CDR2 as FQNEAQ (reference sequence). The CDR3 runs 13 residues. V was cut by 5 bases and J by 4 bases, with 11 bases left in between. The CDR3 region is CASSDRTRETQYF. CDR3 DNA sequence: TGTGCCAGCAGCGATCGGACGAGAGAGACCCAGTACTTC.

V is TRBV30 and J is TRBJ1-2, with 7 bases lining up with TRBD1. Per the germline V gene, CDR1 is GTSNPN and CDR2 is SVGIG (reference sequence). V shed 1 base and J 2 bases; nucleotides not matched to a gene: 10. The CDR3 runs 16 residues. CDR3 sequence (DNA): TGTGCCTGGAGTGATACGGGACAGACGGCCAACTATGGCTACACCTTC. It encodes CAWSDTGQTANYGYTF.

This chain uses TRBV9 with TRBJ1-1, with D unclear. CDR3 length equals 14 residues. Trimming left V 0 bases short and J 5 bases short, with 11 bases between. Germline V lookup: CDR1 SGDLS, CDR2 YYNGEE. The CDR3 DNA reads as TGTGCCAGCAGCGTAGCTGCAGCGGGGACTGAAGCTTTCTTT. This encodes CASSVAAAGTEAFF.

The genes are TRBV5-4 and TRBJ2-5; TRBD2 agrees at 10 bases. From germline, CDR1 is SGHNT and CDR2 YYREEE (reference sequence). J gave up 5 bases and V 0 bases, and 7 bases lay outside the gene matches. The CDR3 consists of 16 residues. This chain's CDR3 is CASSLELAGVSETQYF. DNA for the CDR3: TGTGCCAGCAGCTTGGAGCTAGCGGGAGTTAGCGAGACCCAGTACTTC.

The chain has TRBV5-4 and TRBJ1-5; a possible D gene is TRBD1 (6 bases). Trimming left V 2 bases short and J 5 bases short, with 11 bases between. CDR3 length: 14 amino acids. Germline CDR1 is SGHNT and CDR2 is YYREEE (reference sequence). CDR3 bases: TGTGCCAGCAGCTTAGGACAGACTTATCAGCCCCAGCATTTT. Its protein product is CASSLGQTYQPQHF.

The DNA for the CDR3 is TGCGCCAGCAGCCATCAGCGGGAGTCCGGGGAGCTGTTTTTT. It encodes CASSHQRESGELFF. The V and J genes are TRBV4-3 and TRBJ2-2, with 8 bases identical to TRBD2. Germline V gives CDR1 LGHNA, CDR2 YSLEER. Germline trimming cut 3 bases from V and 6 bases from J; bases unmatched to any gene: 3. CDR3 length: 14 residues.

This chain uses TRBV28 with TRBJ2-5, with 9 positions matching TRBD1. With 6 bases clipped from V and 5 bases from J, the junction kept 7 bases outside the gene matches. Germline-derived CDR1 and CDR2 are MDHEN and SYDVKM. The CDR3 totals 14 residues. CDR3 amino acids: CASRGGQGSETQYF. In DNA, the CDR3 is TGTGCCAGCAGGGGGGGACAGGGATCGGAGACCCAGTACTTC.

The V and J genes are TRBV4-2 and TRBJ2-1; D unclear. The CDR3 totals 14 residues. CDR1 and CDR2 (germline): LGHNA, YNFKEQ. The V gene lost 2 bases and the J gene lost 7 bases, with 12 bases spanning the gap. In DNA form, the CDR3 reads TGTGCCAGCAGCCAACTACTCGGCCAAAATGAGCAGTTCTTC. Amino acid sequence: CASSQLLGQNEQFF.

The J gene is TRBJ1-2, the V gene TRBV5-8; TRBD1 aligns across 8 bases. The CDR3 is 14 residues long. Germline CDR1 SGHTS, CDR2 YDEGEE. Trimming cost V 4 bases and J 11 bases; bases outside gene matches: 13. This chain's CDR3 is CASSPWDRPFYYTF. The CDR3 DNA is TGTGCCAGCAGCCCCTGGGACAGGCCTTTTTATTACACCTTC.

The chain uses TRBV30 and TRBJ1-1, with 7 bases aligning to TRBD1. The ends lost 0 bases at V and 3 bases at J; junction bases unmatched: 16. The germline V gene has CDR1 GTSNPN and CDR2 SVGIG (reference sequence). This CDR3 has 18 amino acids. The CDR3 is CAWSVSRQGVWRDTEAFF. DNA of the CDR3: TGTGCCTGGAGTGTAAGCCGACAGGGAGTTTGGAGGGACACTGAAGCTTTCTTT.

This chain joins TRBV2 and TRBJ2-7; 10 bases match TRBD2. The V gene's germline CDR1 is SNHLY and CDR2 FYNNEI. Trimming took 7 bases from V and 1 from J; bases not matched to a gene: 10. The CDR3 contains 16 residues. In DNA form, the CDR3 reads TGTGCCAGCAAGCGGACAGGGACTAGCGCTTCCTACGAGCAGTACTTC. Translating it yields CASKRTGTSASYEQYF.